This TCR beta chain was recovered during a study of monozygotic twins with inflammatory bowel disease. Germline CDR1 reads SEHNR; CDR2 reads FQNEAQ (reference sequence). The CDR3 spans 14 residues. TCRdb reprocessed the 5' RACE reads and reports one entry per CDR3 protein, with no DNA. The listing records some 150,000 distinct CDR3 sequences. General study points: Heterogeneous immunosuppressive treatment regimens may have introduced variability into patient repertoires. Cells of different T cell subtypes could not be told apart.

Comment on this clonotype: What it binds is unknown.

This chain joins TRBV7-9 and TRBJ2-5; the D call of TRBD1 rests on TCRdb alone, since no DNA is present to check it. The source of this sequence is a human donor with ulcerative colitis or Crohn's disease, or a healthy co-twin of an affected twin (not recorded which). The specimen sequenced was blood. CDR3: CASSSTGAKETQYF.